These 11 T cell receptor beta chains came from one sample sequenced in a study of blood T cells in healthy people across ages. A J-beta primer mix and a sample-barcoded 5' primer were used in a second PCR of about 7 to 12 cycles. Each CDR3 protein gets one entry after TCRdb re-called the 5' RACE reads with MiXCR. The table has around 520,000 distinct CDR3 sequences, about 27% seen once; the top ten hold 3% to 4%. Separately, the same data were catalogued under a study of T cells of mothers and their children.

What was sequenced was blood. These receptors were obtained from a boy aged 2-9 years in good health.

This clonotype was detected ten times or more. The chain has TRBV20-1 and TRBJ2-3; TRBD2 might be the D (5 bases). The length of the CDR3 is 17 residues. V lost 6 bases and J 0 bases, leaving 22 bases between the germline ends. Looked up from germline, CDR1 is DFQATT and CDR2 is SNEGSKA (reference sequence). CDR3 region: CSAELMPSTYSTDTQYF. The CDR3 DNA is TGCAGTGCAGAGCTTATGCCTAGCACCTATAGCACAGATACGCAGTATTTT.

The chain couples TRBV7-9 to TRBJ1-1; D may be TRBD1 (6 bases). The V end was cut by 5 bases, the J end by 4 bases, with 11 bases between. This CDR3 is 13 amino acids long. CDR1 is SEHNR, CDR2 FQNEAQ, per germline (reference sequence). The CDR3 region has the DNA TGTGCCAGCAGCAACAGGGATTCCACTGAAGCTTTCTTT. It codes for CASSNRDSTEAFF. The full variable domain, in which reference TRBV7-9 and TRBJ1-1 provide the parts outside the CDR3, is DTGVSQNPRHKITKRGQNVTFRCDPISEHNRLYWYRQTLGQGPEFLTYFQNEAQLEKSRLLSDRFSAERPKGSFSTLEIQRTEQGDSAMYLCASSNRDSTEAFFGQGTRLTVV.

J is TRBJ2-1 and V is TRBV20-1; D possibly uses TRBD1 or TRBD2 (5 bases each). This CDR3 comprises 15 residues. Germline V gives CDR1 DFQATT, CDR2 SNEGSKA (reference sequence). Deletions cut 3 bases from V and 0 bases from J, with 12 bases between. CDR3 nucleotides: TGCAGTGCTAGGATCGCAGGGAGCTCCTACAATGAGCAGTTCTTC. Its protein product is CSARIAGSSYNEQFF.

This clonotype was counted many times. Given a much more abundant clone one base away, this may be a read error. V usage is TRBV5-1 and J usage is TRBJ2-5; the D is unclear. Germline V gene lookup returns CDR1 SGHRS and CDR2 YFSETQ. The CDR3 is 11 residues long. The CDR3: CASSLEGTQYF. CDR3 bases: TGTGCCAGCAGCTTAGAAGGGACCCAGTACTTC.

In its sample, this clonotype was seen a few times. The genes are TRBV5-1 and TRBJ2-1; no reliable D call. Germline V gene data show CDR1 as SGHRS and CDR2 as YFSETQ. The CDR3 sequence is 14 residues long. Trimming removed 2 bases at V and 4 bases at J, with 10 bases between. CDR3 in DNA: TGCGCCAGCAGCTTAACCGATCCGTACAATGAGCAGTTCTTC. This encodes CASSLTDPYNEQFF.

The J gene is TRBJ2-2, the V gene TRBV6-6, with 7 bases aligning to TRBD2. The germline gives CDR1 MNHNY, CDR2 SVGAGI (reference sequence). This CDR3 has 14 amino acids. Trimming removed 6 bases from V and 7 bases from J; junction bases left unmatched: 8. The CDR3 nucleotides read TGTGCCAGCAGAGGCGGACTAGTCGTCGGGGAGCTGTTTTTT. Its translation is CASRGGLVVGELFF.

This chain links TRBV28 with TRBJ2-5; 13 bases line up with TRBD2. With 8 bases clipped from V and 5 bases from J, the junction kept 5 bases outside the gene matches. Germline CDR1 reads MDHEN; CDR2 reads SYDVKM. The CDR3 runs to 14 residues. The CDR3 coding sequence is TGTGCCAGCTTGGGACTAGCGGGGATGGAGACCCAGTACTTC. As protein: CASLGLAGMETQYF.

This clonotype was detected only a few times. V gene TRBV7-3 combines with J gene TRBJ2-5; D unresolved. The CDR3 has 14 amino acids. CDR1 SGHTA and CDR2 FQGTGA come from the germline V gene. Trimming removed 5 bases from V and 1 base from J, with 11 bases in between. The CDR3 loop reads CASSPDGTQETQYF. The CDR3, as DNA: TGTGCCAGCAGCCCGGACGGAACCCAAGAGACCCAGTACTTC.

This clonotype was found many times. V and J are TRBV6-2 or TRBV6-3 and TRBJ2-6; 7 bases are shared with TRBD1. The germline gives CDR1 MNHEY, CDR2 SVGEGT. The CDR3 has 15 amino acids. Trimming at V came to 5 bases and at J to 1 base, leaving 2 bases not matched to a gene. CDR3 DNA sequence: TGTGCCAGCAGTACAGGGGAGTCTGGGGCCAACGTCCTGACTTTC. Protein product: CASSTGESGANVLTF.

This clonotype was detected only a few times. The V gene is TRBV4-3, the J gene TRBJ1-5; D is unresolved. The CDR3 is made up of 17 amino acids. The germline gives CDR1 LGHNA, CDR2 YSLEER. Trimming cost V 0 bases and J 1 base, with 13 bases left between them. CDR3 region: CASSQDFLVGSNQPQHF. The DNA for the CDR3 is TGCGCCAGCAGCCAAGATTTTTTGGTGGGAAGCAATCAGCCCCAGCATTTT.

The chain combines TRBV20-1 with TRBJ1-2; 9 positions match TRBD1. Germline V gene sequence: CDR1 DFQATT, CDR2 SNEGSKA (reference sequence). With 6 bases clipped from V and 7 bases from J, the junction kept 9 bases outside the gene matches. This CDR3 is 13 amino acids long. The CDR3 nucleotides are TGCAGTGCCCCGGGAACAGGGGGCAGTGGCTACACCTTC. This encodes CSAPGTGGSGYTF.